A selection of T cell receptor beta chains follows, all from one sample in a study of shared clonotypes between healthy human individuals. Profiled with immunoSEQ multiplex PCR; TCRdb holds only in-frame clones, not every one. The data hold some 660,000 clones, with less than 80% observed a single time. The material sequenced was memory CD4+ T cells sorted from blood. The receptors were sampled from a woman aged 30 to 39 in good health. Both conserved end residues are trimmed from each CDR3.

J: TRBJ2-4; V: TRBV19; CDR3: ASSIGGVAKNIQY
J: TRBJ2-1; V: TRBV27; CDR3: ATGQGAIHEQF
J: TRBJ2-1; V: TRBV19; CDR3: ASSIVWTAPGLAGVAPNEQF
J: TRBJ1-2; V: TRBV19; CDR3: ASSIPDSNYGYT
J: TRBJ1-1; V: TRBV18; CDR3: ASSQGRKNTEAF
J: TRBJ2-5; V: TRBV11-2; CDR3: ASSLFSGASGYQETQY
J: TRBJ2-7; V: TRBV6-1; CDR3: ASSDQSGASYEQY
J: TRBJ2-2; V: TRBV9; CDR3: ASSVAGDSTGELF
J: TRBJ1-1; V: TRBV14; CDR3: ASSVLMNTEAF
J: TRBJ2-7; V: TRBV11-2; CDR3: ASSSTLGQGAAEQY
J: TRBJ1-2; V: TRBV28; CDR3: ASSFLEGLTGENYGYT
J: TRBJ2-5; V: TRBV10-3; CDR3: AISQWEGSETQY
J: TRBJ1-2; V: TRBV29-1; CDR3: SVIYGTGNYGYT
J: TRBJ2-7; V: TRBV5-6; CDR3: ASSLAHRPPKESNEQY
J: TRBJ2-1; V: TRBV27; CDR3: ASSLRDRSGNEQF
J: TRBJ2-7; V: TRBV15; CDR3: ATSKAGPYEQY
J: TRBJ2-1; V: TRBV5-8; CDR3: ASSHRDRGYNEQF
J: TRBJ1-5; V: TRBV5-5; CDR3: ASSPTRQINQPQH
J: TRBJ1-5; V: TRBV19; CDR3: ASSKTEDQPQH
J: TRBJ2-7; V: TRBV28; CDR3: ASSGPVGEQY
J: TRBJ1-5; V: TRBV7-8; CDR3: ASSLSVRGNLWH
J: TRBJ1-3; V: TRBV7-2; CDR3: ASSLKVSSGNTIY
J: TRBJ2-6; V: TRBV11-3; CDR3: ASSPGGGTSGANVLT
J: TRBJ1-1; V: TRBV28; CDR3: ASNSPGTNTEAF
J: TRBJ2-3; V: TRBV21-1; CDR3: ASSKGPPTDTQY
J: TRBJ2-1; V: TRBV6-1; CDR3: ASSFRGRNNEQF
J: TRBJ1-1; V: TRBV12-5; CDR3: ASGLVIGQGGTEAF
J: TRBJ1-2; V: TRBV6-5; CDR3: ASSYGGRANYGYT
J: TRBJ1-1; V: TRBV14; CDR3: ASSGQLDTEAF
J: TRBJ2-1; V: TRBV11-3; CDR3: ASSPQGSGWIDEQF
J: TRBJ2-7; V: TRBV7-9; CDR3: ASSLSYTSGTPYEQY
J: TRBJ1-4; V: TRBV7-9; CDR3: ASSLRGAGEKLF
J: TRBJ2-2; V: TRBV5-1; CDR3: ASSSGTNTGELF
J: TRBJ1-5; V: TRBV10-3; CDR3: AISESFMGGNQPQH
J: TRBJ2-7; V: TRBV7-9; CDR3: ASSLNPGTVTYEQY
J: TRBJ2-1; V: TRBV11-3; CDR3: ASSLAGGPPNEQF
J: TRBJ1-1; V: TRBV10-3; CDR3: ASRGGNTEAF
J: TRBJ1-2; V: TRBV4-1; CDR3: ASSQGVGTGKVGRGGYT
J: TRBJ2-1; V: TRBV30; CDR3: ACSVGSVVNEQF
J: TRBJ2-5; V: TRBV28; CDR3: ASSPRQGRNPWGKETQY
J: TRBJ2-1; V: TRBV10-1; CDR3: ASNKPTANEQF
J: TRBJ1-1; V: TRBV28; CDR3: ASSLGFDTEAF
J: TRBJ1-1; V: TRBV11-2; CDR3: ASSSDSAGNTEAF
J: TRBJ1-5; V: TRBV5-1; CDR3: ASSLGEINQPQH
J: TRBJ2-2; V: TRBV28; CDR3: ASSFWGRDNTGELF
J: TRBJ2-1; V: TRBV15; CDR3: ATSDRGSYNEQF
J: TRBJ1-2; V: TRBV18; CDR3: ASSDVEQNGYT
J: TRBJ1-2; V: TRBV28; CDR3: ASTSTRGGYT
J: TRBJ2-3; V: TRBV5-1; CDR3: ASSLGTVGDTQY
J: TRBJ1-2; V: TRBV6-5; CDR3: ASSYTDNYGYT
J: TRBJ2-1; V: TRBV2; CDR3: ASSTGLYNEQF
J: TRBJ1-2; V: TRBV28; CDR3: ASKGANYGYT
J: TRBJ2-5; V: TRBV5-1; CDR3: ASSGTAQETQY
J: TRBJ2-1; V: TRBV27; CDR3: ASSLISRNYNEQF